What follows describes a single T cell receptor beta chain. Its cognate antigen is unknown. Researchers ran immunoSEQ v3.0 at survey level. Profiled with immunoSEQ multiplex PCR; TCRdb holds only in-frame clones, not every one. The sample yields 20,000 to 25,000 clones, around nine tenths seen once. These data are taken from a study of long-term antiretroviral therapy in people with HIV. Study-wide results and limits: Within the repertoire, clones expanded before ART were dominant at all time points. Once patients were on ART, diversity went higher but still fell short of transplant donor controls. The study collected no data on ART adherence, viral resistance or therapy changes.

The content of samples before DNA extraction was about 0.85-11 million cryopreserved PBMC. The receptor was derived from a man between 60 and 70 years old with HIV. The sample here was unsorted PBMCs, taken 2.3 years after starting antiretroviral therapy.

CDR3 sequence: CASSKIDGQGVAAEAFF. For the CDR3, the DNA is TGTGCCAGCAGCAAGATTGACGGACAGGGAGTGGCCGCTGAAGCTTTCTTT. The rearrangement joins TRBV21-1 to TRBJ1-1; the table's TRBD1 call for D was not verified on the DNA. TRBV21-1 is a pseudogene locus. CDR3 length: 17 amino acids.